The clone carrying this T cell receptor (beta chain) was seen a handful of times. Trimming cost V 4 bases and J 6 bases; bases outside gene matches: 9. The germline CDR1 and CDR2 sequences are SEHNR and FQNEAQ (reference sequence). The CDR3 extends over 14 amino acids. The method was immunoSEQ multiplex PCR; TCRdb's version includes in-frame clones alone and lacks a portion of them. Among over 35,000 clones, approximately 85% were seen once, and the ten largest hold 9.9%. The source of the sample is a study of blood T cell repertoires in COVID-19. The sequence derives from a human donor in a cohort sampled during active COVID-19. This chain connects TRBV7-9 to TRBJ2-7; 7 positions agree with TRBD2. The sample consisted of peripheral blood. The CDR3 DNA is TGTGCCAGCAGCTCCCGGACGGGAGGTGGCGAGCAGTACTTC. The encoded protein is CASSSRTGGGEQYF.